Sequencing of this T cell receptor beta chain was carried out in a study of shared clonotypes between healthy human individuals. Overall study results and limits: Measured sharing among donors was expected to vary with sequencing depth. Sharing across four donors was seen in 5% to 5.5% of naive CD4 clonotypes. Clonotypes not shared had lower generation probabilities than those common to all four donors.

Sequenced by immunoSEQ multiplex PCR; TCRdb stores in-frame clones only, minus some. Here the sample spans some 1,600,000 clones, under 99% being singletons. Comments on this clone: The antigen is unknown.

Germline assignment: CDR1 MGHRA and CDR2 YSYEKL. CDR3 size: 14 residues. The V end was cut by 1 base, the J end by 7 bases, with 10 bases between. Material: naive CD4+ T cells sorted from blood. The subset denotes: CD45RA+ positively selected. The TCR originated in a young man in good health. This chain uses TRBV4-1 with TRBJ1-4, with D uncertain. The CDR3 DNA follows: TGCGCCAGCAGCCAAGGCGTGGTTGGTGAAAAACTGTTTTTT. Its translation is CASSQGVVGEKLFF.